This T cell receptor beta chain was found in a study of control samples from healthy donors and cancer patients. TCRdb keeps only in-frame clones here, not all; method: immunoSEQ multiplex PCR. The table shows about 130,000 clones, with under 95% occurring only once. Germline V gives CDR1 SGHTA, CDR2 FQGNSA. V was cut by 1 base and J by 0 bases, with 13 bases left in between. CDR3 size: 18 residues. The material sequenced was PBMCs. This chain joins TRBV7-2 and TRBJ2-6, with D possibly being TRBD1 or TRBD2 (5 bases each). The TCR was taken from a man in his fifties or sixties with head and neck cancer. CDR3 loop: CASSLGWGSSSGANVLTF. The CDR3 DNA follows: TGTGCCAGCAGCTTAGGGTGGGGGAGTAGCTCTGGGGCCAACGTCCTGACTTTC. The variable domain in full, completed from reference TRBV7-2 and TRBJ2-6, reads GAGVSQSPSNKVTEKGKDVELRCDPISGHTALYWYRQSLGQGLEFLIYFQGNSAPDKSGLPSDRFSAERTGGSVSTLTIQRTQQEDSAVYLCASSLGWGSSSGANVLTFGAGSRLTVL.